The subject of this entry is one TCR beta chain. What it recognizes is unknown. This specimen comes from a study of T cell responses to AZD1222 COVID-19 vaccine. Notes on the study in general: Seropositivity was recorded at baseline in only 6 or 7 AZD1222 recipients. Among the donors, most were white British and more were female, and clonal diversity was possibly underestimated.

The protocol was immunoSEQ multiplex PCR, while the TCRdb copy is restricted to in-frame clones and leaves out a portion. This table holds some 150,000 clones, just over 85% found once. V gave up 4 bases and J gave up 7 bases, with 14 bases separating them. Per the germline V gene, CDR1 is LGHNA and CDR2 is YSLEER. The length of the CDR3 is 15 residues. This rearrangement joins TRBV4-3 to TRBJ1-6, with D uncertain. The sequence came from an adult in good health. Sequencing used peripheral blood, obtained on day 0 of AZD1222 vaccination. CDR3 sequence (DNA): TGCGCCAGCAGCCCGCAGGAGGATAGGAATTCACCCCTCCACTTT. Amino acid sequence: CASSPQEDRNSPLHF.